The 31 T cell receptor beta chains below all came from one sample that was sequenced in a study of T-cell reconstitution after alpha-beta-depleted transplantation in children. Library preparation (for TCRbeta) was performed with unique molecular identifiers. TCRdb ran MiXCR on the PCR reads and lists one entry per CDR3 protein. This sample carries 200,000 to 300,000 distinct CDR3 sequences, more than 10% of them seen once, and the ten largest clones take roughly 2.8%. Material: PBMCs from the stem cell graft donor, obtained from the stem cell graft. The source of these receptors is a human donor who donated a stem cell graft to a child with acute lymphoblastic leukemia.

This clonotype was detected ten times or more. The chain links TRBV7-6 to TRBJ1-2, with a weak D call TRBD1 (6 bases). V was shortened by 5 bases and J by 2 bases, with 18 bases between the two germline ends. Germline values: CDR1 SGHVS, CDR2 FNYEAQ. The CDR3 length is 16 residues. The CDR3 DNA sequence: TGTGCCAGCAGCAACGCGGGGGCCGAATTGAACTATGGCTACACCTTC. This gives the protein CASSNAGAELNYGYTF.

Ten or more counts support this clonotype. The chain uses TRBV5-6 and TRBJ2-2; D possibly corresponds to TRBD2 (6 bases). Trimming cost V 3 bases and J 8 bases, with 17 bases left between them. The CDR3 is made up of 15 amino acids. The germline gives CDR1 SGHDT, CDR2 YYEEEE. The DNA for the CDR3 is TGTGCCAGCAGCTGGGACCAGGAGGGGCGAGGGGAGCTGTTTTTT. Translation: CASSWDQEGRGELFF.

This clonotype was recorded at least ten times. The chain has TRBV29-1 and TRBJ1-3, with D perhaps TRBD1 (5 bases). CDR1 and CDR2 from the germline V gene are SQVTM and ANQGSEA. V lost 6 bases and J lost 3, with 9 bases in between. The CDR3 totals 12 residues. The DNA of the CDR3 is TGCAGCGTCTCAGGGATTGGAAACACCATATATTTT. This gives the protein CSVSGIGNTIYF.

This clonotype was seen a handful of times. As DNA, the CDR3 is TGCGCCAGCACTCCGTACGCACGGAAGTGGAACACTGAAGCTTTCTTT. Amino acids: CASTPYARKWNTEAFF. The V and J genes are TRBV5-1 and TRBJ1-1; D unresolved. The V end was cut by 6 bases, the J end by 1 base, with 19 bases between. Germline CDR1 and CDR2: SGHRS and YFSETQ. The CDR3 is 16 residues long.

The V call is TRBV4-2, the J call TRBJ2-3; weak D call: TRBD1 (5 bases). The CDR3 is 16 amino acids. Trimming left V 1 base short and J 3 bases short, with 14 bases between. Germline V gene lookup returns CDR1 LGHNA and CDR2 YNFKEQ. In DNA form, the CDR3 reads TGTGCCAGCAGCCAAGCCCCCCAGGGATTGACAGATACGCAGTATTTT. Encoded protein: CASSQAPQGLTDTQYF.

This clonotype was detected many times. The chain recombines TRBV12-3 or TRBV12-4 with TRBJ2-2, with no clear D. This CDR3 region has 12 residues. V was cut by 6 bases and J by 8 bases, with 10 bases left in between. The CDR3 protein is CASSLKLGELFF. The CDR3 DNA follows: TGTGCCAGCAGCCTAAAATTGGGGGAGCTGTTTTTT.

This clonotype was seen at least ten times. The CDR3 reads CASSLGRGWETQYF. The CDR3 bases are TGCGCCAGCAGCTTGGGCAGGGGATGGGAGACCCAGTACTTC. This chain joins TRBV5-1 and TRBJ2-5; D is possibly TRBD1 (6 bases). The CDR3 spans 14 residues. Per the germline V gene, CDR1 is SGHRS and CDR2 is YFSETQ. V was pared by 0 bases and J by 5 bases, with 11 bases between.

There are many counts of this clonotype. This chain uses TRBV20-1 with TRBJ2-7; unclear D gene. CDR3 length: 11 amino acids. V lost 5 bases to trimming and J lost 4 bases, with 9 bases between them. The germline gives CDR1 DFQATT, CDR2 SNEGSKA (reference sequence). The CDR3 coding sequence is TGCAGTGCTGCCCCTCGGTACGAGCAGTACTTC. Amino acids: CSAAPRYEQYF.

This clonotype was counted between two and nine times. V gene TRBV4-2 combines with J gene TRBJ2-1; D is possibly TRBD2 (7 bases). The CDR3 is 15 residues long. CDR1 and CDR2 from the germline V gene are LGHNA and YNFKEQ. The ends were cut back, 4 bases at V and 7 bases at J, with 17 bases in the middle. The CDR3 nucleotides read TGTGCCAGCAGCCCCCGAGACGGGGGGCGTAATGAGCAGTTCTTC. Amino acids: CASSPRDGGRNEQFF.

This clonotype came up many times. For the CDR3, the DNA is TGTGCCAGCAGCTCTGGGGGCAGTCGGAGCACAGATACGCAGTATTTT. Translating it yields CASSSGGSRSTDTQYF. This rearrangement joins TRBV7-8 to TRBJ2-3; tentatively, D is TRBD1 (6 bases). Germline V gene data show CDR1 as SGHVS and CDR2 as FQNEAQ. The CDR3 is 16 amino acids. Between the trimmed V and J ends, which lost 4 bases and 0 bases, there was a span of 14 bases. Full variable domain (remainder filled in from reference TRBV7-8 and TRBJ2-3): GAGVSQSPRYKVAKRGQDVALRCDPISGHVSLFWYQQALGQGPEFLTYFQNEAQLDKSGLPSDRFFAERPEGSVSTLKIQRTQQEDSAVYLCASSSGGSRSTDTQYFGPGTRLTVL.

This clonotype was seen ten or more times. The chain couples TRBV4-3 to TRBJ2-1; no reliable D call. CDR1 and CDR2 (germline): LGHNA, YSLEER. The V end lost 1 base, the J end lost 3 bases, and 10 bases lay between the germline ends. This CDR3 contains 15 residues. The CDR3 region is CASSQGAGVYNEQFF. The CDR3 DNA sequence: TGCGCCAGCAGCCAAGGGGCAGGTGTCTACAATGAGCAGTTCTTC.

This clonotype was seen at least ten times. The CDR3 nucleotides read TGTGCCAGCAGCTTGTCGCCAGCGGGTACCGGGGAGCTGTTTTTT. Encoded protein: CASSLSPAGTGELFF. The chain couples TRBV5-5 to TRBJ2-2, with D tentatively TRBD2 (6 bases). In germline, CDR1 is SGHKS, CDR2 YYEKEE (reference sequence). This CDR3 contains 15 residues. V dropped 1 base and J dropped 5 bases, with 12 bases sitting between them.

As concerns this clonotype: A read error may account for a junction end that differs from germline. The CDR3 loop reads CATSRSRGQANSYEQYF. The CDR3 DNA sequence: TGTGCCACCAGCCGAAGTCGCGGACAGGCAAATTCCTACGAGCAGTACTTC. This chain uses TRBV3-1 with TRBJ2-7; 7 bases are a match to TRBD1. CDR3 length: 17 amino acids. CDR1 is LGHDT, CDR2 YNNKEL, per germline (reference sequence).

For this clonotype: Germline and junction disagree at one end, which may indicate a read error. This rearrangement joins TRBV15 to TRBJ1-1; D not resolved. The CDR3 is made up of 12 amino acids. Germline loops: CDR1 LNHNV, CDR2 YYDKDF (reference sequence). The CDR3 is CATSFGYTKAFF. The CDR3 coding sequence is TGTGCCACCAGCTTCGGGTACACTAAAGCTTTCTTT.

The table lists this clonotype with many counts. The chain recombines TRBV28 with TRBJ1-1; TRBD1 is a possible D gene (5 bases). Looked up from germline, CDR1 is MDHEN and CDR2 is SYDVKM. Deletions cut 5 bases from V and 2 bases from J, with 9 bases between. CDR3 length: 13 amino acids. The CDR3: CASSLRGNTEAFF. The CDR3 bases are TGTGCCAGCAGTCTAAGGGGTAACACTGAAGCTTTCTTT.

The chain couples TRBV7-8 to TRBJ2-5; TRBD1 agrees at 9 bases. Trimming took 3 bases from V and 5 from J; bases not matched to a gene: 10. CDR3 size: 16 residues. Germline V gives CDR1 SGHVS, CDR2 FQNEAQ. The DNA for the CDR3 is TGTGCCAGCAGCTTTCCCGGAGGACAGGGGCGGGAGACCCAGTACTTC. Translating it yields CASSFPGGQGRETQYF. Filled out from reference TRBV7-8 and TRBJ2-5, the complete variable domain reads GAGVSQSPRYKVAKRGQDVALRCDPISGHVSLFWYQQALGQGPEFLTYFQNEAQLDKSGLPSDRFFAERPEGSVSTLKIQRTQQEDSAVYLCASSFPGGQGRETQYFGPGTRLLVL.

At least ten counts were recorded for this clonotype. The CDR3, as DNA: TGTGCCAGCAGCGTTGGACAGGGGATCGACTACGAGCAGTACTTC. Amino acid sequence: CASSVGQGIDYEQYF. V and J are TRBV9 and TRBJ2-7; the match to TRBD1 covers 9 bases. Germline CDR1 SGDLS, CDR2 YYNGEE. V dropped 2 bases and J dropped 3; count of bases not matched to a gene: 6. CDR3 length: 15 residues.

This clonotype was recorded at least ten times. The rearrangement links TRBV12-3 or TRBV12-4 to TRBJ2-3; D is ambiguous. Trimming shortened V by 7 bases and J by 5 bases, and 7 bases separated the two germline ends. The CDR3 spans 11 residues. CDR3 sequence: CASTLRDTQYF. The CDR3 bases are TGTGCCAGCACCTTAAGAGATACGCAGTATTTT.

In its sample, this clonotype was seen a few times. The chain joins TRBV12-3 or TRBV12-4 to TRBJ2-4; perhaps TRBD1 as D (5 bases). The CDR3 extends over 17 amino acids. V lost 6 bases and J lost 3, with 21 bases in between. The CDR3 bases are TGTGCCAGCAGATATACAACAGGATCACTGGTCAAAAACATTCAGTACTTC. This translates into CASRYTTGSLVKNIQYF.

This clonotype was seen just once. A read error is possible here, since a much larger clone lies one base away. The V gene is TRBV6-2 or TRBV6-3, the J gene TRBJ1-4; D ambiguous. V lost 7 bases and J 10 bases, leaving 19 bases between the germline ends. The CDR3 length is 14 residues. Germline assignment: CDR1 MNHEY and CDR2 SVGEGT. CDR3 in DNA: TGTGCCAGCACTTTGGACGCGGACTCCGGAAAACTGTTTTTT. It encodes CASTLDADSGKLFF.

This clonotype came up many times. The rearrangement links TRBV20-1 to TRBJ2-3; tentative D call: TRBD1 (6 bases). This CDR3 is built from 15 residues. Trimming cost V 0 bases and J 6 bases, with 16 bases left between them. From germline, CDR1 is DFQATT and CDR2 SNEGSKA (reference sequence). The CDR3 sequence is CSARDLGQPRDTQYF. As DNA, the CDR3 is TGCAGTGCTAGAGATCTCGGACAGCCCCGGGATACGCAGTATTTT.

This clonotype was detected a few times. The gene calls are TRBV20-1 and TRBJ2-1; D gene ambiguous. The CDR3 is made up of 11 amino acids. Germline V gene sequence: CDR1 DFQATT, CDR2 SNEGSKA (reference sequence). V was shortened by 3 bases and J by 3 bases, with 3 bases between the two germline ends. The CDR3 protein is CSARDYNEQFF. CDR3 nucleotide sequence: TGCAGTGCTAGGGACTACAATGAGCAGTTCTTC.

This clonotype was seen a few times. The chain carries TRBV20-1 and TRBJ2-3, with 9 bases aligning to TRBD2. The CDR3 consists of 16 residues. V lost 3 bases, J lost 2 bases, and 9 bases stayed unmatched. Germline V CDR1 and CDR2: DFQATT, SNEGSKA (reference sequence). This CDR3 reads CSARWFAGGDTDTQYF. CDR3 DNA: TGCAGTGCTAGGTGGTTCGCGGGGGGGGACACAGATACGCAGTATTTT.

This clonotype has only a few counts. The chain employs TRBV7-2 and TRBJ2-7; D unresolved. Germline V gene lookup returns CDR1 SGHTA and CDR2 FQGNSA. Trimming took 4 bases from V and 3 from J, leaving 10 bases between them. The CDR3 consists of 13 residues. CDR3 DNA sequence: TGTGCCAGCAGCTCCCCCTTCTTCTACGAGCAGTACTTC. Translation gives CASSSPFFYEQYF.

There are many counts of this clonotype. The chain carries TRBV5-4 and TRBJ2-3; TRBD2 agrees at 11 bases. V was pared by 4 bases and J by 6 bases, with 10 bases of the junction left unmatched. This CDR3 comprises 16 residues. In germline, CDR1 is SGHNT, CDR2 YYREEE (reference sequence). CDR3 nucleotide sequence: TGTGCCAGCAGCGTTCGGTGGAGGACTAGCGGGGATACGCAGTATTTT. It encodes CASSVRWRTSGDTQYF.

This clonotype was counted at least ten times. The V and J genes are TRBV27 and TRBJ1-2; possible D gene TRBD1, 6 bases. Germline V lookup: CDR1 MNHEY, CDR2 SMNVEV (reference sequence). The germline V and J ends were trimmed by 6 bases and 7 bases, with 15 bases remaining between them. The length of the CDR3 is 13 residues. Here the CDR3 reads CASSLGGLSGYTF. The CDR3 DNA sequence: TGTGCCAGCAGCCTCGGGGGGCTAAGTGGCTACACCTTC.

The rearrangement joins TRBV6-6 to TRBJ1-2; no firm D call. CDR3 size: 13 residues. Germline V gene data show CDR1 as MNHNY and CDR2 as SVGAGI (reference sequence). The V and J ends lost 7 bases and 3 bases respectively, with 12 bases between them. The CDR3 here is CASNLDGHYGYTF. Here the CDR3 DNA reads TGTGCCAGCAACTTGGACGGACACTATGGCTACACCTTC.

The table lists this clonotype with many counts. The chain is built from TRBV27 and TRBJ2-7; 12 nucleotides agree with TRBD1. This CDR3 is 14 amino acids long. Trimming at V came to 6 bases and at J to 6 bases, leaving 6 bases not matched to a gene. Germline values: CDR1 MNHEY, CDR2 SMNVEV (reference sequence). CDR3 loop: CASRGTGGWGEQYF. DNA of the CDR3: TGTGCCAGCAGGGGGACAGGGGGCTGGGGCGAGCAGTACTTC.

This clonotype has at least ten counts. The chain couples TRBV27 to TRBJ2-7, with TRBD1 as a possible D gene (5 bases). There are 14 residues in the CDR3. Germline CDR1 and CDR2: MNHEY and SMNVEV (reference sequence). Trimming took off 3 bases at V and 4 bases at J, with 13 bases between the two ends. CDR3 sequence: CASSFSIQGYEQYF. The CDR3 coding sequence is TGTGCCAGCAGTTTCTCGATTCAGGGATACGAGCAGTACTTC.

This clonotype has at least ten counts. The CDR3 here is CASSHMLGQGADTQYF. The CDR3 DNA is TGTGCCAGCAGTCACATGCTCGGACAGGGGGCAGATACGCAGTATTTT. This chain uses TRBV6-5 with TRBJ2-3; 10 bases match TRBD1. The CDR3 runs 16 residues. V shed 5 bases, J shed 4 bases, and the junction held 9 bases outside the gene matches. Germline CDR1 reads MNHEY; CDR2 reads SVGAGI.

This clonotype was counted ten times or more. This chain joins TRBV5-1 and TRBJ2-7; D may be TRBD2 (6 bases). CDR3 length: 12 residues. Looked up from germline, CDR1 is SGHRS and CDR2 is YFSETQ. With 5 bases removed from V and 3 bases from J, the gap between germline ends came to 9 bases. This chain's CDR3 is CASSRENYEQYF. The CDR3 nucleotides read TGCGCCAGCAGTCGGGAGAACTACGAGCAGTACTTC. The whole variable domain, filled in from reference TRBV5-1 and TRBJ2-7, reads KAGVTQTPRYLIKTRGQQVTLSCSPISGHRSVSWYQQTPGQGLQFLFEYFSETQRNKGNFPGRFSGRQFSNSRSEMNVSTLELGDSALYLCASSRENYEQYFGPGTRLTVT.